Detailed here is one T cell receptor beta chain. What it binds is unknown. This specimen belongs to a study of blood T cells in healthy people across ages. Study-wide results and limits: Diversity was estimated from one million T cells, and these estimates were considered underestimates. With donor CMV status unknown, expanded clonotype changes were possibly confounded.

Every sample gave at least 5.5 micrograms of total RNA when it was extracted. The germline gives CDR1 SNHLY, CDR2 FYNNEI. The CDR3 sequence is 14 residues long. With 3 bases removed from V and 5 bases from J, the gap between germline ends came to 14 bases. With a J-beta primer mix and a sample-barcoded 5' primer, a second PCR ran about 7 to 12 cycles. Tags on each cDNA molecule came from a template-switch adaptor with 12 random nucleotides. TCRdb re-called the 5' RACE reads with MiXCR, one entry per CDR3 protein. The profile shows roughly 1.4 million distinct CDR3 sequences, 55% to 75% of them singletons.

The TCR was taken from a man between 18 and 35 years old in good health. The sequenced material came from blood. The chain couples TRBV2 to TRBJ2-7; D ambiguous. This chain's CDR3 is CASSDLTRVDEQYF. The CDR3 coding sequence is TGTGCCAGCAGTGACCTAACGCGTGTGGACGAGCAGTACTTC.